This T cell receptor beta chain was profiled in a study of blood T cell repertoires in COVID-19. Turning to the study itself: Sources were T cells, B-cell-depleted T cells, or PBMCs; the material itself was cDNA or gDNA.

Original analysis: Amplification with reference gene primers provided the estimates of nucleated cell counts. TCRdb's table, derived via immunoSEQ multiplex PCR, lists solely in-frame clones and lacks some. The DNA was the basis for D and trimming; V, J and clone size are from that table. The sample records over 200,000 clones, approximately 90% being singletons. V was pared by 2 bases and J by 0 bases, with 12 bases between. The CDR3 is 16 residues long. The germline CDR1 and CDR2 sequences are SGHDT and YYEEEE. Study members were between about 18 and 100 years old and lived in 25 or so US regions. The study assigned cohorts using participant-reported clinical history.

Sequenced input: PBMCs or T cells enriched from blood (not recorded which). The sequence derives from a young man with acute COVID-19. The chain links TRBV5-6 to TRBJ1-3; no reliable D call. The CDR3 here is CASSLLDWSSGNTIYF. CDR3 bases: TGTGCCAGCAGCTTACTTGACTGGAGCTCTGGAAACACCATATATTTT.